These 22 T cell receptor beta chains were sequenced from one sample in a study of shared T cell receptors in the human thymus. Measured with immunoSEQ multiplex PCR; TCRdb has only the in-frame clones, and not every one. The sample has about 400,000 clones, more than 85% seen once. The sample was thymocytes. The receptors derive from a human donor.

This clone was recorded a few times. The gene calls are TRBV5-1 and TRBJ2-1; 13 nucleotides line up with TRBD2. CDR1 and CDR2 (germline): SGHRS, YFSETQ. The CDR3 has 18 amino acids. V shed 4 bases and J 1 base; nucleotides not matched to a gene: 8. As DNA, the CDR3 is TGCGCCAGCAGCCCTTGGGGACTAGCGGGATTTTCCTACAATGAGCAGTTCTTC. Its protein product is CASSPWGLAGFSYNEQFF.

The V gene is TRBV10-3, the J gene TRBJ1-5; D gene uncertain. Germline-derived CDR1 and CDR2 are ENHRY and SYGVKD. The V end was cut by 3 bases, the J end by 3 bases, with 9 bases between. This CDR3 spans 14 amino acids. The CDR3 coding sequence is TGTGCCATCAGTGACGAGAAGGACAATCAGCCCCAGCATTTT. It encodes CAISDEKDNQPQHF.

V usage is TRBV7-7 and J usage is TRBJ1-1; D is uncertain. The V gene's germline CDR1 is SSHAT and CDR2 FNYEAQ (reference sequence). The length of the CDR3 is 15 residues. V was pared by 1 base and J by 5 bases, with 14 bases between. The CDR3 is CASSLEQPWETEAFF. The CDR3 DNA reads TGTGCCAGCAGCTTAGAACAGCCTTGGGAAACTGAAGCTTTCTTT.

CDR3 nucleotides: TGTGCCAGCACCAATCACAAAGCGGGGGGGCTGAACACTGAAGCTTTCTTT. Its translation: CASTNHKAGGLNTEAFF. The V call is TRBV5-6, the J call TRBJ1-1; the D gene is possibly TRBD1 (6 bases). Germline V gene lookup returns CDR1 SGHDT and CDR2 YYEEEE. Trimming removed 6 bases at V and 0 bases at J, with 21 bases between. The CDR3 extends over 17 amino acids.

CDR3 nucleotide sequence: TGTGCCACCAGCGGGGAAGCGGGAGGGGAGGGGAATGAGCAGTTCTTC. This translates into CATSGEAGGEGNEQFF. V gene TRBV15 combines with J gene TRBJ2-1; 10 bases match TRBD2. Germline V gives CDR1 LNHNV, CDR2 YYDKDF (reference sequence). J was trimmed by 7 bases and V by 5 bases; bases with no gene match: 11. CDR3 length equals 16 residues.

This clone appeared a single time. This sequence joins TRBV7-9 and TRBJ1-2; maybe TRBD1 (5 bases). V lost 3 bases and J 3 bases, leaving 14 bases between the germline ends. CDR1 is SEHNR and CDR2 is FQNEAQ in the germline V gene (reference sequence). The CDR3 is made up of 15 amino acids. The CDR3 DNA follows: TGTGCCAGCAGCTTGGGCCAGGGTTACGACTATGGCTACACCTTC. Protein product: CASSLGQGYDYGYTF.

CDR3 residues: CASILMPYEGRSTIYF. CDR3 bases: TGTGCCAGCATCTTAATGCCCTACGAGGGCCGGAGCACCATATATTTT. The V gene is TRBV28, the J gene TRBJ1-3; D gene ambiguous. With 7 bases removed from V and 9 bases from J, the gap between germline ends came to 25 bases. The V gene's germline CDR1 is MDHEN and CDR2 SYDVKM. This CDR3 has 16 residues.

This sequence joins TRBV7-9 and TRBJ2-4; a possible D gene is TRBD1 (5 bases). Trimming took off 1 base at V and 0 bases at J, with 10 bases between the two ends. Germline assignment: CDR1 SEHNR and CDR2 FQNEAQ (reference sequence). The CDR3 totals 16 residues. The CDR3 nucleotides read TGTGCCAGCAGCTTAGTGGCAGGGATAGCCAAAAACATTCAGTACTTC. This encodes CASSLVAGIAKNIQYF. The entire variable domain, with the rest obtained from reference TRBV7-9 and TRBJ2-4, is as follows: DTGVSQNPRHKITKRGQNVTFRCDPISEHNRLYWYRQTLGQGPEFLTYFQNEAQLEKSRLLSDRFSAERPKGSFSTLEIQRTEQGDSAMYLCASSLVAGIAKNIQYFGAGTRLSVL.

The V and J genes are TRBV30 and TRBJ1-3; D call uncertain. The V gene lost 3 bases and the J gene lost 3 bases, with 18 bases spanning the gap. This CDR3 spans 16 amino acids. Looked up from germline, CDR1 is GTSNPN and CDR2 is SVGIG (reference sequence). The CDR3 here is CAWRELRAPFGNTIYF. The CDR3 DNA is TGTGCCTGGAGGGAACTCCGGGCCCCCTTTGGAAACACCATATATTTT.

The gene calls are TRBV7-9 and TRBJ1-2; the match to TRBD1 covers 9 bases. The CDR3 is 19 residues long. Germline V gene sequence: CDR1 SEHNR, CDR2 FQNEAQ (reference sequence). J gave up 0 bases and V 3 bases, and 14 bases lay outside the gene matches. The chain's CDR3 is CASSFLGQGLATANYGYTF. The CDR3 DNA reads as TGTGCCAGCAGCTTCCTGGGACAGGGTCTTGCCACCGCTAACTATGGCTACACCTTC.

The chain employs TRBV29-1 and TRBJ2-7, with 14 bases that match TRBD2. The CDR3 spans 16 residues. Germline V gene data show CDR1 as SQVTM and CDR2 as ANQGSEA. J gave up 1 base and V 6 bases, and 8 bases lay outside the gene matches. This CDR3 is CSVRTSGRYLSYEQYF. In nucleotides, the CDR3 is TGCAGCGTGCGGACTAGCGGGAGGTACCTTTCCTACGAGCAGTACTTC.

The J gene is TRBJ2-2, the V gene TRBV5-5; D not resolved. The germline V gene encodes CDR1 SGHKS and CDR2 YYEKEE (reference sequence). The length of the CDR3 is 11 residues. V lost 4 bases and J 7 bases, leaving 5 bases between the germline ends. The CDR3 nucleotides read TGTGCCAGCAGCCGCTTCGGGGAGCTGTTTTTT. Protein product: CASSRFGELFF.

The V call is TRBV10-1, the J call TRBJ2-7, with 9 bases aligning to TRBD2. The V and J ends lost 6 bases and 1 base, in that order; junction bases with no gene match: 10. The CDR3 contains 16 residues. Looked up from germline, CDR1 is WNHNN and CDR2 is SYGVQD (reference sequence). CDR3 protein: CASSGLTSGSSYEQYF. The CDR3 nucleotides read TGCGCCAGCAGCGGCCTGACTAGCGGTTCTTCCTACGAGCAGTACTTC.

V is TRBV4-1 and J is TRBJ1-2; tentatively, D is TRBD1 (6 bases). V was trimmed by 0 bases and J by 8 bases, leaving 16 bases between them. Looked up from germline, CDR1 is MGHRA and CDR2 is YSYEKL. The CDR3 has 15 residues. CDR3 coding DNA: TGCGCCAGCAGCCAAGACCTCCCGGGGGGCCGGGGCTACACCTTC. The encoded protein is CASSQDLPGGRGYTF.

V is TRBV27 and J is TRBJ2-5, with D perhaps TRBD1 (5 bases). From germline, CDR1 is MNHEY and CDR2 SMNVEV (reference sequence). Trimming shortened V by 7 bases and J by 5 bases, and 29 bases separated the two germline ends. The CDR3 covers 18 residues. The CDR3 sequence: CASTPPGAEMRNVETQYF. The CDR3 region has the DNA TGTGCCAGCACACCTCCTGGGGCGGAGATGAGGAATGTGGAGACCCAGTACTTC.

The V gene is TRBV7-8, the J gene TRBJ2-1; 11 bases align to TRBD2. This CDR3 spans 15 amino acids. The V and J ends lost 1 base and 7 bases, in that order; junction bases with no gene match: 3. Germline values: CDR1 SGHVS, CDR2 FQNEAQ. CDR3 loop: CASSLGVAGGNEQFF. The CDR3 region has the DNA TGTGCCAGCAGCTTAGGGGTAGCGGGAGGGAATGAGCAGTTCTTC.

The chain joins TRBV2 to TRBJ2-5; 8 bases agree with TRBD2. The germline V gene encodes CDR1 SNHLY and CDR2 FYNNEI. V shed 0 bases, J shed 2 bases, and the junction held 11 bases outside the gene matches. This CDR3 comprises 18 residues. The CDR3, as DNA: TGTGCCAGCAGTGAAGCTACTAGCGGAGTGGGCTCTCAAGAGACCCAGTACTTC. Its protein is CASSEATSGVGSQETQYF.

The chain links TRBV21-1 to TRBJ2-2. TRBV21-1 has pseudogene status. The CDR3 runs to 14 residues. The CDR3 region is CASSKRDVTGELFF. The CDR3 DNA reads TGTGCCAGCAGCAAAAGGGACGTCACCGGGGAGCTGTTTTTT.

This chain links TRBV28 with TRBJ1-5, with a weak D call TRBD1 (5 bases). This CDR3 contains 14 residues. CDR1 MDHEN and CDR2 SYDVKM come from the germline V gene. V was clipped by 2 bases and J by 7 bases, with 12 bases between them. CDR3 region: CASSLTPGGQPQHF. The DNA of the CDR3 is TGTGCCAGCAGTTTAACGCCGGGGGGGCAGCCCCAGCATTTT. Full variable domain (outside the CDR3, taken from reference TRBV28 and TRBJ1-5): DVKVTQSSRYLVKRTGEKVFLECVQDMDHENMFWYRQDPGLGLRLIYFSYDVKMKEKGDIPEGYSVSREKKERFSLILESASTNQTSMYLCASSLTPGGQPQHFGDGTRLSIL.

This clone was detected only once. This chain uses TRBV7-2 with TRBJ2-2; TRBD2 might be the D (6 bases). The CDR3 has 16 residues. V was pared by 5 bases and J by 0 bases, with 13 bases between. The germline gives CDR1 SGHTA, CDR2 FQGNSA. The CDR3 DNA reads TGTGCCAGCAGCCACCGGGACTCGACGAACACCGGGGAGCTGTTTTTT. This gives the protein CASSHRDSTNTGELFF.

V is TRBV4-1 and J is TRBJ2-1, with 7 positions matching TRBD2. Germline-derived CDR1 and CDR2 are MGHRA and YSYEKL. CDR3 length: 18 amino acids. Trimming removed 0 bases from V and 7 bases from J; junction bases left unmatched: 15. CDR3 DNA sequence: TGCGCCAGCAGCCAAGAGTGTCGCGGGAGTACCCCTACGAATGAGCAGTTCTTC. Amino acid sequence: CASSQECRGSTPTNEQFF.

The V call is TRBV4-3, the J call TRBJ2-3; 7 nucleotides agree with TRBD2. This CDR3 has 17 amino acids. With V trimmed by 0 bases and J by 2 bases, 8 bases remained unmatched. CDR1 is LGHNA and CDR2 is YSLEER in the germline V gene. The CDR3 here is CASSQEAGDYLTDTQYF. Written as DNA, the CDR3 is TGCGCCAGCAGCCAAGAAGCTGGGGACTACCTCACAGATACGCAGTATTTT.